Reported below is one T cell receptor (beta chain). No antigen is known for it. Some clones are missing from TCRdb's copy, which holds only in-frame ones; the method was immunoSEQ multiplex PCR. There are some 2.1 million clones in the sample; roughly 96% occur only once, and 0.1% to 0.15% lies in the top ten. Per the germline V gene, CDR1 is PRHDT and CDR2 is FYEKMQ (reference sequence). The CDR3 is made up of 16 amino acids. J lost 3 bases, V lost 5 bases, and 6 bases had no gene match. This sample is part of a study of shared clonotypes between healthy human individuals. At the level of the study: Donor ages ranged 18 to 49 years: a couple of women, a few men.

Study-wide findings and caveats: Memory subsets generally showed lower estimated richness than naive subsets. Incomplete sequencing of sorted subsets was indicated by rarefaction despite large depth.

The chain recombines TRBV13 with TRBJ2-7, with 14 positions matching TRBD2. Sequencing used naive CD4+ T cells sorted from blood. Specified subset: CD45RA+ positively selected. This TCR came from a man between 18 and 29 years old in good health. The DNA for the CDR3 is TGTGCCAGCAGCCGGACAGGGACTAGCGGGGGCTACGAGCAGTACTTC. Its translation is CASSRTGTSGGYEQYF.